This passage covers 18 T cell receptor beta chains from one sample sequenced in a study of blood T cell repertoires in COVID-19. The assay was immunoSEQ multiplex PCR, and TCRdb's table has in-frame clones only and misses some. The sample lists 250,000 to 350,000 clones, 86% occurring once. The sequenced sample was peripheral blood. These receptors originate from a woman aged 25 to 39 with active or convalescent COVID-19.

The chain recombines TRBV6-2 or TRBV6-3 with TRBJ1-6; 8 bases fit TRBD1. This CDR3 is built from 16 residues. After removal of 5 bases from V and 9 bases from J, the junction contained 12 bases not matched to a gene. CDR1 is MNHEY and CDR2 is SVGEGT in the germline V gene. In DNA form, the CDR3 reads TGTGCCAGCAGTAGACACAGGGGGAGAGTCAGTTCACCCCTCCACTTT. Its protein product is CASSRHRGRVSSPLHF.

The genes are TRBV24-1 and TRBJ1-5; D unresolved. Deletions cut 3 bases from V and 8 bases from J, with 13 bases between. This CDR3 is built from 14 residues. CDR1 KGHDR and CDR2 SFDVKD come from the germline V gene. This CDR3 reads CATSDPSREEPQHF. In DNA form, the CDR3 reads TGTGCCACCAGTGATCCGAGTCGTGAGGAGCCCCAGCATTTT.

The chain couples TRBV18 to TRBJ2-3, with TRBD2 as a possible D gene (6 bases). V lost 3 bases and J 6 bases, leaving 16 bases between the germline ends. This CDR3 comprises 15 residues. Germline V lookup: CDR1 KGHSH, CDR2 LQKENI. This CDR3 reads CASSPGTSPLDTQYF. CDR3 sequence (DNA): TGTGCCAGCTCACCCGGGACTTCACCGTTGGATACGCAGTATTTT.

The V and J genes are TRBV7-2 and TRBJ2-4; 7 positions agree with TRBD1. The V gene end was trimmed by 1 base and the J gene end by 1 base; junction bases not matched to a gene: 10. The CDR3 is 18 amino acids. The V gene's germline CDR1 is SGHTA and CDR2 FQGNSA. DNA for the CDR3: TGTGCCAGCAGCTTAGGGTATAGGGGGCAGATGGCCAAAAACATTCAGTACTTC. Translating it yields CASSLGYRGQMAKNIQYF.

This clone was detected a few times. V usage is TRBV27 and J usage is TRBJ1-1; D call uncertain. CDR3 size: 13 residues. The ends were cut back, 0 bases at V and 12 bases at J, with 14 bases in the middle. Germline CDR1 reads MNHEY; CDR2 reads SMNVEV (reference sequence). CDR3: CASSLSAGMSSFF. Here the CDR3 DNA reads TGTGCCAGCAGTTTATCCGCCGGGATGTCATCTTTCTTT.

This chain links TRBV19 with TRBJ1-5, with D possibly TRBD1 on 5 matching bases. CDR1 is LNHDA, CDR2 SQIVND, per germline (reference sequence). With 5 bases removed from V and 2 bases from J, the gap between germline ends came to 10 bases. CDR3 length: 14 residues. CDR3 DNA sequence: TGTGCCAGTAGTCCAGACAGTGGCAATCAGCCCCAGCATTTT. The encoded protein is CASSPDSGNQPQHF.

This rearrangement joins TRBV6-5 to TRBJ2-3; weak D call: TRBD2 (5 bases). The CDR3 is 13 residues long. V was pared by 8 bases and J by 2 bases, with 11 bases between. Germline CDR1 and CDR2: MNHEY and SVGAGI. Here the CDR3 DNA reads TGTGCCAGCGGAGCGGAATACACAGATACGCAGTATTTT. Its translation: CASGAEYTDTQYF.

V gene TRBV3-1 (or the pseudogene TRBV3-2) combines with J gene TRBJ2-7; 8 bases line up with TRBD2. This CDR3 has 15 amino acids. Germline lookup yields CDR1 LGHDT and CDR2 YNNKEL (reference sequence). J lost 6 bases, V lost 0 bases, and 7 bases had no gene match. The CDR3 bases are TGTGCCAGCAGCCAAGAGGGACTAGGGGTCTCCGAGCAGTACTTC. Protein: CASSQEGLGVSEQYF.

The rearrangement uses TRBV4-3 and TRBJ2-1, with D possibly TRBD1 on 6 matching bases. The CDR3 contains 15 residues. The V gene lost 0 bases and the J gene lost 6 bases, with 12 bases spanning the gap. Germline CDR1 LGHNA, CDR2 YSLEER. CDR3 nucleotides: TGCGCCAGCAGCCAAGAGCACAGGGTCCCCAATGAGCAGTTCTTC. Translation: CASSQEHRVPNEQFF.

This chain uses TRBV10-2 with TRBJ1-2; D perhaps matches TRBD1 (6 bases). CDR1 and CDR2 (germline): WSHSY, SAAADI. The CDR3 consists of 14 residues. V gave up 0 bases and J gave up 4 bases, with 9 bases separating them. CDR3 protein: CASSESAGVYGYTF. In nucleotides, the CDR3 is TGCGCCAGCAGTGAGTCGGCAGGGGTCTATGGCTACACCTTC.

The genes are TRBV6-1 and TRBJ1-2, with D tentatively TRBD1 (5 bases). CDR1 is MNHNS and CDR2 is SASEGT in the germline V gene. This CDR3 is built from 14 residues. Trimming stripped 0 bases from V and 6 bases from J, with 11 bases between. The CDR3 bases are TGTGCCAGCAGTGAAGCACGGGGGTTCGATGGCTACACCTTC. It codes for CASSEARGFDGYTF.

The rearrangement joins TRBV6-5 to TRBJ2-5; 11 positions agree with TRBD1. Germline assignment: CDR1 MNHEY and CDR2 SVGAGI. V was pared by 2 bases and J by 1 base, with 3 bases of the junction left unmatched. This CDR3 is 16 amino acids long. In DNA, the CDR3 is TGTGCCAGCAGTTACCCCGGGACAGGGGGCCAAGAGACCCAGTACTTC. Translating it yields CASSYPGTGGQETQYF.

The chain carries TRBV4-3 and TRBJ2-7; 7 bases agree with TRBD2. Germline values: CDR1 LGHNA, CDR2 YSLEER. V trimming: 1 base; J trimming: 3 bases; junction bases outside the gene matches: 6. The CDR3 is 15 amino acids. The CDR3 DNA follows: TGCGCCAGCAGCCAAGTAGCCGGACTAGACTACGAGCAGTACTTC. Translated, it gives CASSQVAGLDYEQYF.

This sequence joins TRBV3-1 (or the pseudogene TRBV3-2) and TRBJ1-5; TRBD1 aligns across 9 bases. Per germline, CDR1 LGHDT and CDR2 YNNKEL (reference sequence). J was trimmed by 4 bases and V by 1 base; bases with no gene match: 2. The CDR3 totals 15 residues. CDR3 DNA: TGTGCCAGCAGCCAAGGGGACAGGGCGAATCAGCCCCAGCATTTT. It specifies CASSQGDRANQPQHF.

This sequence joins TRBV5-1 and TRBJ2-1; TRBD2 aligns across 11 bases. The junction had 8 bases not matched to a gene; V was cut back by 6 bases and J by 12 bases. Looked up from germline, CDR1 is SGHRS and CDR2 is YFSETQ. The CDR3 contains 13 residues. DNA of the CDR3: TGCGCCAGCACCTCTAGCGGGGGGCTGGGGCAGTTCTTC. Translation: CASTSSGGLGQFF.

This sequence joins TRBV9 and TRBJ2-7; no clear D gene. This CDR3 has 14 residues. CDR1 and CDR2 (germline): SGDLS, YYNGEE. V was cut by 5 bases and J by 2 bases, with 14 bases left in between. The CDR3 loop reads CASSTGSQPYEQYF. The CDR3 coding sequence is TGTGCCAGCAGTACCGGGTCTCAGCCCTACGAGCAGTACTTC.

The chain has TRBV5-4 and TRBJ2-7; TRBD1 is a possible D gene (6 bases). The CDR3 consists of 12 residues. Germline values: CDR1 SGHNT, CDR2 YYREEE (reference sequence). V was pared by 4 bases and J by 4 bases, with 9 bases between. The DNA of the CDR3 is TGTGCCAGCAGCCTTACAGGGTACGAGCAGTACTTC. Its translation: CASSLTGYEQYF.

CDR3 region: CASRETGASGYTF. The CDR3 DNA is TGTGCCAGCAGGGAGACAGGGGCGAGTGGCTACACCTTC. The chain couples TRBV2 to TRBJ1-2; 8 positions match TRBD1. V trimming: 6 bases; J trimming: 7 bases; junction bases outside the gene matches: 7. The CDR3 runs 13 residues. Germline assignment: CDR1 SNHLY and CDR2 FYNNEI.